Below are 5 T cell receptor beta chains sequenced from a single sample in a study of cytomegalovirus exposure and HLA in healthy donors. Method: immunoSEQ multiplex PCR; TCRdb's copy keeps in-frame clones and lacks some. Seen here are about 200,000 clones, more than 75% observed once, and the top ten hold 2% to 2.5%. Sequencing was done on a sample of PBMCs. These receptors all stem from a woman between 18 and 29 years old in good health and CMV-seropositive.

This chain links TRBV5-5 with TRBJ2-1, with D maybe TRBD1 (6 bases). CDR3 size: 12 residues. Germline V gene sequence: CDR1 SGHKS, CDR2 YYEKEE (reference sequence). V lost 4 bases and J lost 6, with 8 bases in between. In nucleotides, the CDR3 is TGTGCCAGCAGCGAACAGGGCAATGAGCAGTTCTTC. It yields the protein CASSEQGNEQFF.

V is TRBV5-5 and J is TRBJ2-7; D is perhaps TRBD2 (5 bases). Germline lookup yields CDR1 SGHKS and CDR2 YYEKEE (reference sequence). The V gene lost 2 bases and the J gene lost 3 bases, with 12 bases spanning the gap. CDR3 length: 14 residues. Written as DNA, the CDR3 is TGTGCCAGCAGCTTACGGACTGCCGGCTACGAGCAGTACTTC. Amino acid sequence: CASSLRTAGYEQYF. Drawing the rest from reference TRBV5-5 and TRBJ2-7, the complete variable domain is DAGVTQSPTHLIKTRGQQVTLRCSPISGHKSVSWYQQVLGQGPQFIFQYYEKEERGRGNFPDRFSARQFPNYSSELNVNALLLGDSALYLCASSLRTAGYEQYFGPGTRLTVT.

This clone was found once. This chain's CDR3 is CASSQVGAGNTIYF. The CDR3 region has the DNA TGTGCCAGCAGCCAAGTTGGGGCGGGAAACACCATATATTTT. This rearrangement joins TRBV4-2 to TRBJ1-3; D is perhaps TRBD1 (5 bases). The CDR3 length is 14 residues. Trimming stripped 1 base from V and 4 bases from J, with 8 bases between. Looked up from germline, CDR1 is LGHNA and CDR2 is YNFKEQ.

The rearrangement joins TRBV28 to TRBJ2-2; D perhaps matches TRBD1 (5 bases). This CDR3 has 14 residues. V was clipped by 3 bases and J by 1 base, with 6 bases between them. Germline assignment: CDR1 MDHEN and CDR2 SYDVKM. CDR3: CASSFQGNTGELFF. For the CDR3, the DNA is TGTGCCAGCAGTTTCCAGGGGAACACCGGGGAGCTGTTTTTT.

The V gene is TRBV28, the J gene TRBJ2-3, with D uncertain. The V end was cut by 7 bases, the J end by 2 bases, with 10 bases between. The CDR3 consists of 13 residues. Germline V gene data show CDR1 as MDHEN and CDR2 as SYDVKM. The chain's CDR3 is CASNWRFTDTQYF. The CDR3 nucleotides are TGTGCCAGCAACTGGCGGTTCACAGATACGCAGTATTTT.